This T cell receptor beta chain was captured by sequencing in a study of cytomegalovirus exposure and HLA in healthy donors. Trimming cost V 8 bases and J 6 bases; bases outside gene matches: 25. This CDR3 spans 20 amino acids. The primer mix had 60 Vbeta and 13 Jbeta primers. Only in-frame clones appear in the TCRdb table, and some are missing; sequencing was by immunoSEQ multiplex PCR. The profile shows some 100,000 clones, roughly 80% of them singletons. The clonotype was recovered from a girl aged 2 to 10 in good health and CMV-seropositive. The chain is built from TRBV6-7 and TRBJ2-2, with 9 positions matching TRBD1. TRBV6-7 carries the ORF label, with uncertain function. The specimen was PBMCs. The CDR3 is CASPKAPPLPGTGLPGELFF. CDR3 DNA: TGTGCCAGCCCCAAAGCCCCCCCCCTACCCGGGACAGGGTTACCCGGGGAGCTGTTTTTT.